The 14 T cell receptor beta chains presented below share a single source sample, sequenced in a study of T cell repertoires in cytomegalovirus infection. Using its own MiXCR run on the reads, TCRdb lists one record per CDR3 protein. The sample includes tens of thousands of distinct CDR3 sequences, about 23% of them seen just once. Their antigen targets remain unknown. Sequencing was performed on PBMCs, sequenced either directly or after in vitro stimulation (not recorded which). The origin of the receptors is a human donor in good health (CMV status not recorded). Some clones in this sample may be carry-over from other donors' samples.

The CDR3 region is CASKMGNQPQHF. The CDR3 region has the DNA TGTGCCAGCAAGATGGGGAATCAGCCCCAGCATTTT. This chain connects TRBV2 to TRBJ1-5; no firm D call. Germline V CDR1 and CDR2: SNHLY, FYNNEI. Between the trimmed V and J ends, which lost 7 bases and 4 bases, there was a span of 8 bases. This CDR3 contains 12 residues.

J is TRBJ2-2 and V is TRBV4-1; no reliable D call. This CDR3 spans 14 amino acids. Germline values: CDR1 MGHRA, CDR2 YSYEKL. Trimming shortened V by 6 bases and J by 0 bases, and 8 bases separated the two germline ends. DNA for the CDR3: TGCGCCAGCAGAAACCCGACGAACACCGGGGAGCTGTTTTTT. This gives the protein CASRNPTNTGELFF.

A few counts support this clonotype. The chain has TRBV4-3 and TRBJ2-1, with 9 positions matching TRBD2. Per germline, CDR1 LGHNA and CDR2 YSLEER. Unmatched junction bases numbered 7, after V lost 1 base and J lost 6 bases. The CDR3 totals 16 residues. This CDR3 is CASSQGASGRLNEQFF. The CDR3 DNA reads as TGCGCCAGCAGCCAAGGGGCCAGCGGGAGGCTCAATGAGCAGTTCTTC.

This clonotype has a handful of counts. The chain links TRBV11-2 to TRBJ1-1, with D uncertain. The CDR3 is made up of 14 amino acids. Germline CDR1 reads SGHAT; CDR2 reads FQNNGV. With 5 bases removed from V and 0 bases from J, the gap between germline ends came to 10 bases. CDR3 bases: TGTGCCAGCAGCACACGACGGATGAACACTGAAGCTTTCTTT. Amino acids: CASSTRRMNTEAFF.

The chain is built from TRBV29-1 and TRBJ1-1; D is unclear. The germline V gene encodes CDR1 SQVTM and CDR2 ANQGSEA. The CDR3 loop spans 10 amino acids. Trimming removed 4 bases from V and 8 bases from J, with 8 bases in between. The CDR3 DNA follows: TGCAGCGTTGGATCAGCCGAAGCTTTCTTT. Translation gives CSVGSAEAFF.

V and J are TRBV15 and TRBJ2-1, with D unclear. Trimming took off 3 bases at V and 8 bases at J, with 8 bases between the two ends. Germline CDR1 LNHNV, CDR2 YYDKDF (reference sequence). The CDR3 has 12 amino acids. The chain's CDR3 is CATSRDGYEQFF. CDR3 coding DNA: TGTGCCACCAGCAGGGACGGGTATGAGCAGTTCTTC.

This clonotype has a count of ten or more. The chain links TRBV12-3 or TRBV12-4 to TRBJ1-5; D not certain. Trimming took 4 bases from V and 3 from J, leaving 13 bases between them. There are 15 residues in the CDR3. The CDR3 protein is CASSSRPGSNQPQHF. The CDR3 DNA reads TGTGCCAGCAGTTCTCGACCGGGATCCAATCAGCCCCAGCATTTT.

The V call is TRBV6-6, the J call TRBJ2-2, with 8 nucleotides matching TRBD2. Losses at the gene ends were 5 bases for V and 8 bases for J; bases not matched to a gene: 10. Germline-derived CDR1 and CDR2 are MNHNY and SVGAGI (reference sequence). The CDR3 is 15 amino acids. CDR3 residues: CASSPPGLVTGELFF. The CDR3 region has the DNA TGTGCCAGCAGTCCACCGGGACTAGTAACTGGGGAGCTGTTTTTT.

As concerns this clonotype: A much larger clonotype is one base distant, so this may be a read error. The chain is built from TRBV7-2 and TRBJ2-1; D possibly matches TRBD1 or TRBD2 (5 bases each). CDR3 length: 15 amino acids. In germline, CDR1 is SGHTA, CDR2 FQGNSA. In nucleotides, the CDR3 is TGTGTCAGCAGCTTAGGGGACCGGGTTTGGGGTGAGCAGTTCTTC. It translates to CVSSLGDRVWGEQFF.

In this sample, this clonotype turned up many times. The chain employs TRBV12-3 or TRBV12-4 and TRBJ1-6; D gene ambiguous. Trimming left V 5 bases short and J 15 bases short, with 14 bases between. This CDR3 has 12 amino acids. For the CDR3, the DNA is TGTGCCAGCAGTCCACTGGGGAACCACCTCCACTTT. The encoded protein is CASSPLGNHLHF.

This clonotype was detected ten times or more. The chain uses TRBV7-2 and TRBJ1-2; no firm D call. The V gene's germline CDR1 is SGHTA and CDR2 FQGNSA. With 2 bases removed from V and 2 bases from J, the gap between germline ends came to 0 bases. This CDR3 comprises 11 residues. The CDR3 sequence is CASSLNYGYTF. In nucleotides, the CDR3 is TGTGCCAGCAGCTTAAACTATGGCTACACCTTC. Using reference TRBV7-2 and TRBJ1-2 for the parts outside the CDR3, the full variable domain is GAGVSQSPSNKVTEKGKDVELRCDPISGHTALYWYRQSLGQGLEFLIYFQGNSAPDKSGLPSDRFSAERTGGSVSTLTIQRTQQEDSAVYLCASSLNYGYTFGSGTRLTVV.

This clonotype was seen repeatedly, ten times or more. The CDR3 bases are TGTGCCAGCAGCTTGTATCCCGGGACAATGAACACTGAAGCTTTCTTT. Amino acids: CASSLYPGTMNTEAFF. This rearrangement joins TRBV7-2 to TRBJ1-1, with D maybe TRBD1 (6 bases). The CDR3 is 16 amino acids. Trimming cost V 3 bases and J 0 bases, with 14 bases left between them. Germline lookup yields CDR1 SGHTA and CDR2 FQGNSA.

This clonotype was found many times. The chain links TRBV7-9 to TRBJ1-1; no clear D gene. The CDR3 loop spans 14 amino acids. Trimming took 5 bases from V and 5 from J, leaving 15 bases between them. Germline V CDR1 and CDR2: SEHNR, FQNEAQ (reference sequence). CDR3: CASSRASAGTEAFF. CDR3 sequence (DNA): TGTGCCAGCAGCCGGGCCTCAGCCGGGACTGAAGCTTTCTTT.

The chain carries TRBV10-2 and TRBJ2-3; tentative D call: TRBD2 (6 bases). In germline, CDR1 is WSHSY, CDR2 SAAADI. This CDR3 is built from 19 residues. V lost 5 bases to trimming and J lost 4 bases, with 28 bases between them. For the CDR3, the DNA is TGCGCCAGCAGTTTGAGTGGGAGGAATGATTTTTATGATGCAGATACGCAGTATTTT. Translation: CASSLSGRNDFYDADTQYF.